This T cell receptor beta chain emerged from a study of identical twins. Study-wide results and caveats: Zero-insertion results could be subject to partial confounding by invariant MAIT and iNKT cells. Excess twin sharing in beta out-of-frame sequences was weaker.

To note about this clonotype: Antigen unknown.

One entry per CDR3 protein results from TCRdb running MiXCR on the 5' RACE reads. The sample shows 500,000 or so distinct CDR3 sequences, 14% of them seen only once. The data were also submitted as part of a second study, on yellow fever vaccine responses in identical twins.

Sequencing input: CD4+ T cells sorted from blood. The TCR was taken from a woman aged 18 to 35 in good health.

The CDR3 loop reads CASSYSVGQAFF. The CDR3 bases are TGTGCCAGCAGTTACTCAGTGGGTCAAGCTTTCTTT. This chain connects TRBV6-5 to TRBJ1-1, with no clear D. The germline gives CDR1 MNHEY, CDR2 SVGAGI. V was clipped by 0 bases and J by 9 bases, with 8 bases between them. The CDR3 extends over 12 amino acids.